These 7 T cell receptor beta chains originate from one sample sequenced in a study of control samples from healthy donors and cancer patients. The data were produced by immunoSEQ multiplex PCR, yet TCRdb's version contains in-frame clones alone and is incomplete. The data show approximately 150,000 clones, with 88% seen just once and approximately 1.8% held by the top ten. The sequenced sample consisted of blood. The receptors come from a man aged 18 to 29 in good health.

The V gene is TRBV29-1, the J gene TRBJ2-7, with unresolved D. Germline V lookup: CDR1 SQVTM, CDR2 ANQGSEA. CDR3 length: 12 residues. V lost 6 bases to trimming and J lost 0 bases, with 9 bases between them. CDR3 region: CSVLTNSYEQYF. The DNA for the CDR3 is TGCAGCGTCCTGACAAACTCCTACGAGCAGTACTTC.

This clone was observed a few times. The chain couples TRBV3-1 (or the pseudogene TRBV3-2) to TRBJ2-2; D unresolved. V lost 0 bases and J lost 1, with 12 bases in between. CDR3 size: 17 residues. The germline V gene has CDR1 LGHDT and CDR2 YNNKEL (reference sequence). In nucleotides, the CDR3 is TGTGCCAGCAGCCAAGATTTGGGCATTATGAACACCGGGGAGCTGTTTTTT. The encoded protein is CASSQDLGIMNTGELFF.

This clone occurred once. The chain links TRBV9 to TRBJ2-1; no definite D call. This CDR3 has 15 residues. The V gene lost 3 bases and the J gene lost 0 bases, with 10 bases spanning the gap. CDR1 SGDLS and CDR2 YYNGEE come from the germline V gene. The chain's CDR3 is CASSAVSTSYNEQFF. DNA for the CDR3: TGTGCCAGCAGCGCTGTCAGTACCTCCTACAATGAGCAGTTCTTC.

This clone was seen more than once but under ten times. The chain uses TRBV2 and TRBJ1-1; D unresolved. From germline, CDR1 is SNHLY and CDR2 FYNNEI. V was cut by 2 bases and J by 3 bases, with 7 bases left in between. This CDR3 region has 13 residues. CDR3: CASSEYQYTEAFF. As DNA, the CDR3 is TGTGCCAGCAGTGAATATCAGTACACTGAAGCTTTCTTT.

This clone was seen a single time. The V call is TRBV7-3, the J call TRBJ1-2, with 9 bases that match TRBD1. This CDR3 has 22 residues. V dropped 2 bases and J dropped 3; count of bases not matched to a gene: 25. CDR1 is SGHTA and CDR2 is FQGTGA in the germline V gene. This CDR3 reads CASSLPGQHRGLGVTDYYGYTF. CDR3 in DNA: TGTGCCAGCAGCTTACCGGGCCAACACAGGGGGCTCGGGGTAACGGACTACTATGGCTACACCTTC.

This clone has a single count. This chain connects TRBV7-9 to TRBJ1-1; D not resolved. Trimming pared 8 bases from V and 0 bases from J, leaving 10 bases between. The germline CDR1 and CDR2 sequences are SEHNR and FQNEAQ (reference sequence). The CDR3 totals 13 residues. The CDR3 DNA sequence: TGTGCCAGCGGGCGAAGCATGAACACTGAAGCTTTCTTT. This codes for CASGRSMNTEAFF.

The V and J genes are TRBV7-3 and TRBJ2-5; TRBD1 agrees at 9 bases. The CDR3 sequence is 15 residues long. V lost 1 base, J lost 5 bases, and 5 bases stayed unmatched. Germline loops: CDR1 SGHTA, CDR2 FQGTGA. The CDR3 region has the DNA TGTGCCAGCAGCTTAAATGGGGACAGGGTTGAGACCCAGTACTTC. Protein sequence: CASSLNGDRVETQYF.